This T cell receptor beta chain originates from a study of T cells in narcolepsy. Study-level findings and limits: Reportedly, autoreactive clonotypes were serially detected in patients' blood but not controls'. Some memory CD4+ repertoires had no autoreactive clone sequences.

The CDR3 totals 14 residues. Trimming cost V 2 bases and J 3 bases, with 12 bases left between them. From germline, CDR1 is SGHRS and CDR2 YFSETQ. Concerning this clone: What it recognizes is unknown.

Libraries were prepared by immunoSEQ multiplex PCR; TCRdb keeps only in-frame clonotypes and omits some of them. The data show about 36,000 clones, around 84% seen once. This chain joins TRBV5-1 and TRBJ2-7; D is unclear. Sequences were obtained from memory (CD45RA-) CD4+ T cells from blood. The clonotype comes from a human donor in good health. The CDR3 here is CASSLHAANYEQYF. The CDR3, as DNA: TGCGCCAGCAGCTTACATGCAGCGAACTACGAGCAGTACTTC.